What follows are 5 T cell receptor beta chains derived from one specimen sequenced in a study of OX40 agonist ivuxolimab in advanced cancers. Library generation was performed with the immunoSEQ multiplex PCR assay. This is the immuneACCESS table as TCRdb keeps it, with only in-frame sequences that have V and J called. A part of the clones is gone; compared with another copy, unresolved V genes explain less than half, and the rest is unexplained. A total of 35,000 to 50,000 clones appear in this sample, about 90% of them only once. The biggest ten clones account for under 25% of the sample. Specimen: CD4+ or CD8+ T cells sorted from blood, collected in a trial of the OX40 agonist ivuxolimab. The receptors come from an adult with an advanced solid tumor such as melanoma, head and neck, liver or kidney cancer.

This chain's CDR3 is CASSLSGRGYNEQFF. CDR3 nucleotides: TGTGCCAGCAGTTTGAGCGGGAGAGGTTACAATGAGCAGTTCTTC. The gene calls are TRBV6-5 and TRBJ2-1; TRBD2 aligns across 8 bases. The CDR3 sequence is 15 residues long. With V trimmed by 4 bases and J by 4 bases, 6 bases remained unmatched. Per the germline V gene, CDR1 is MNHEY and CDR2 is SVGAGI.

Here the CDR3 DNA reads TGTGCCAGCAGTTACCTCGACACACACTATGGCTACACCTTC. Amino acids: CASSYLDTHYGYTF. The chain joins TRBV6-5 to TRBJ1-2; no firm D call. This CDR3 contains 14 residues. V was pared by 2 bases and J by 3 bases, with 10 bases between. Germline assignment: CDR1 MNHEY and CDR2 SVGAGI.

V gene TRBV9 combines with J gene TRBJ2-1; D might be TRBD2 (5 bases). The germline V and J ends were trimmed by 4 bases and 8 bases, with 19 bases remaining between them. The germline V gene encodes CDR1 SGDLS and CDR2 YYNGEE. This CDR3 has 15 amino acids. CDR3: CASSPGEATLYEQFF. The CDR3 nucleotides are TGTGCCAGCAGCCCCGGGGAAGCGACGTTGTATGAGCAGTTCTTC.

CDR3 residues: CASSLGMYEQYF. CDR3 coding DNA: TGTGCCAGCAGCTTAGGAATGTACGAGCAGTACTTC. The chain carries TRBV11-3 and TRBJ2-7; no firm D call. This CDR3 region has 12 residues. Germline V gene data show CDR1 as SGHNT and CDR2 as YENEEA. Deletions cut 1 base from V and 4 bases from J, with 5 bases between.

The V and J genes are TRBV11-2 and TRBJ2-3; possible D gene TRBD2, 5 bases. Trimming took off 4 bases at V and 6 bases at J, with 17 bases between the two ends. Germline values: CDR1 SGHAT, CDR2 FQNNGV. The CDR3 length is 15 residues. The CDR3: CASSSPAGGRDTQYF. CDR3 coding DNA: TGTGCCAGCAGCTCCCCGGCGGGTGGTCGGGATACGCAGTATTTT.